The rows below give T cell receptor beta chains drawn from one sample of a study of cytomegalovirus exposure and HLA in healthy donors. Some clones are missing from TCRdb's copy, which holds only in-frame ones; the method was immunoSEQ multiplex PCR. The data contain under 250,000 clones, more than 75% of them singletons. The sample consisted of PBMCs. The receptors come from a woman between 40 and 55 years old in good health and CMV-seronegative. CDR3s include the opening cysteine and the closing phenylalanine or tryptophan.

j_gene: TRBJ2-7
v_gene: TRBV4-1
CDR3aa: CASRKTSGRGDEQYF

j_gene: TRBJ2-7
v_gene: TRBV30
CDR3aa: CAWMPGTGAYEQYF

j_gene: TRBJ2-3
v_gene: TRBV5-4
CDR3aa: CASLRTGTDTQYF

j_gene: TRBJ2-5
v_gene: TRBV5-1
CDR3aa: CASRAIAGKETQYF

j_gene: TRBJ2-5
v_gene: TRBV19
CDR3aa: CASSIGQRIQETQYF

j_gene: TRBJ2-7
v_gene: TRBV19
CDR3aa: CASSIGGEGYEQYF

j_gene: TRBJ2-1
v_gene: TRBV6-6
CDR3aa: CASSYVTGGAGEQFF

j_gene: TRBJ2-2
v_gene: TRBV5-8
CDR3aa: CASSHEGGELFF

j_gene: TRBJ1-5
v_gene: TRBV2
CDR3aa: CASSQTGTGVSNQPQHF

j_gene: TRBJ2-7
v_gene: TRBV19
CDR3aa: CASSTASGSYEQYF

j_gene: TRBJ1-4
v_gene: TRBV18
CDR3aa: CASSPETSGEKLFF

j_gene: TRBJ2-7
v_gene: TRBV28
CDR3aa: CASRGEGKSYEQYF

j_gene: TRBJ1-5
v_gene: TRBV27
CDR3aa: CASSPDRGLNQPQHF

j_gene: TRBJ2-7
v_gene: TRBV6-5
CDR3aa: CASQRGYEQYF

j_gene: TRBJ2-7
v_gene: TRBV11-1
CDR3aa: CASSIASGAYEQYF

j_gene: TRBJ2-1
v_gene: TRBV7-6
CDR3aa: CASSPGLASNEQFF

j_gene: TRBJ1-5
v_gene: TRBV19
CDR3aa: CASSKGQGTQRVNQPQHF

j_gene: TRBJ1-2
v_gene: TRBV19
CDR3aa: CASSIEGGSGYTF

j_gene: TRBJ2-7
v_gene: TRBV29-1
CDR3aa: CSVETGGNSQFPYEQYF

j_gene: TRBJ2-1
v_gene: TRBV9
CDR3aa: CASSGGVSHEQFF

j_gene: TRBJ2-7
v_gene: TRBV15
CDR3aa: CATSRAETGQGFRRSF

j_gene: TRBJ2-5
v_gene: TRBV5-3
CDR3aa: CARSPTGWQETQYF

j_gene: TRBJ1-3
v_gene: TRBV6-1
CDR3aa: CASSERGQQFSGNTIYF

j_gene: TRBJ1-5
v_gene: TRBV6-4
CDR3aa: CASRLRQGRIGDQPQHF

j_gene: TRBJ2-7
v_gene: TRBV27
CDR3aa: CASSHRTSGYEQYF

j_gene: TRBJ2-1
v_gene: TRBV5-6
CDR3aa: CASSPGGSGSRNEQFF

j_gene: TRBJ1-4
v_gene: TRBV5-1
CDR3aa: CASSLLPGGEKLFF

j_gene: TRBJ1-1
v_gene: TRBV14
CDR3aa: CASSIDRRQNTEAFF

j_gene: TRBJ1-3
v_gene: TRBV6-1
CDR3aa: CALVGLSGNTIYF

j_gene: TRBJ2-1
v_gene: TRBV18
CDR3aa: CASSPQEASGGSYNEQFF

j_gene: TRBJ1-2
v_gene: TRBV18
CDR3aa: CASSPREQGDYGYTF